These 27 T cell receptor beta chains share one sample of origin, sequenced in a study of OX40 agonist ivuxolimab in advanced cancers. Measured with immunoSEQ multiplex PCR; TCRdb has only the in-frame clones, and not every one. The sample records about 64,000 clones, roughly 90% being singletons. The sample in question was CD4+ or CD8+ T cells sorted from blood, obtained in a trial of the OX40 agonist ivuxolimab. These receptors came from an adult with an advanced solid tumor such as melanoma, head and neck, liver or kidney cancer.

The chain employs TRBV7-9 and TRBJ2-1; D unresolved. The length of the CDR3 is 11 residues. Germline loops: CDR1 SEHNR, CDR2 FQNEAQ (reference sequence). With 3 bases removed from V and 6 bases from J, the gap between germline ends came to 3 bases. The CDR3 here is CASSLGNEQFF. The CDR3 nucleotides are TGTGCCAGCAGCTTGGGCAATGAGCAGTTCTTC.

This sequence joins TRBV7-8 and TRBJ2-6; D uncertain. The CDR3 has 16 amino acids. The V gene's germline CDR1 is SGHVS and CDR2 FQNEAQ. V dropped 1 base and J dropped 0 bases, with 7 bases sitting between them. The CDR3 nucleotides are TGTGCCAGCAGCTTAGGTCGAGGCTCTGGGGCCAACGTCCTGACTTTC. This gives the protein CASSLGRGSGANVLTF.

The rearrangement links TRBV30 to TRBJ2-2, with no clear D. This CDR3 contains 13 residues. Trimming pared 3 bases from V and 0 bases from J, leaving 5 bases between. Germline V CDR1 and CDR2: GTSNPN, SVGIG (reference sequence). The chain's CDR3 is CAWSPSNTGELFF. The CDR3 coding sequence is TGTGCCTGGAGCCCTTCGAACACCGGGGAGCTGTTTTTT.

Only one count was recorded for this clone. The J gene is TRBJ2-7, the V gene TRBV10-3; 11 nucleotides align to TRBD1. Per the germline V gene, CDR1 is ENHRY and CDR2 is SYGVKD. Losses at the gene ends were 10 bases for V and 2 bases for J; bases not matched to a gene: 7. The CDR3 covers 14 residues. The CDR3, as DNA: TGTGCCACTTCCGGGACAGGGGGAACCTACGAGCAGTACTTC. Translating gives CATSGTGGTYEQYF.

This chain connects TRBV28 to TRBJ1-2; D not certain. The CDR3 contains 14 residues. Trimming stripped 6 bases from V and 4 bases from J, with 15 bases between. Germline V gene lookup returns CDR1 MDHEN and CDR2 SYDVKM. The CDR3 nucleotides are TGTGCCAGCAGCCCCGCTACTGTCGGCTATGGCTACACCTTC. It is translated as CASSPATVGYGYTF.

The J gene is TRBJ2-1, the V gene TRBV27, with a tentative D call TRBD2 (6 bases). The CDR3 covers 17 residues. Germline V CDR1 and CDR2: MNHEY, SMNVEV (reference sequence). V was clipped by 2 bases and J by 6 bases, with 20 bases between them. The chain's CDR3 is CASSLRPGGSGTNEQFF. CDR3 nucleotide sequence: TGTGCCAGCAGTTTACGGCCCGGTGGTAGCGGTACCAATGAGCAGTTCTTC.

The chain uses TRBV9 and TRBJ2-2; a weak D match, TRBD2 (6 bases). This CDR3 is 17 amino acids long. V lost 0 bases and J 2 bases, leaving 14 bases between the germline ends. Germline V gene data show CDR1 as SGDLS and CDR2 as YYNGEE. CDR3 nucleotide sequence: TGTGCCAGCAGCGTAGTCCCAGCGGGCACAAACACCGGGGAGCTGTTTTTT. Its protein product is CASSVVPAGTNTGELFF.

The chain recombines TRBV19 with TRBJ1-1, with D hard to call. Per germline, CDR1 LNHDA and CDR2 SQIVND (reference sequence). The CDR3 extends over 15 amino acids. With 3 bases removed from V and 4 bases from J, the gap between germline ends came to 15 bases. This CDR3 reads CASSMARRGSTEAFF. CDR3 DNA sequence: TGTGCCAGTAGTATGGCCCGCCGGGGTAGCACTGAAGCTTTCTTT.

The chain combines TRBV18 with TRBJ1-4, with D unresolved. Germline lookup yields CDR1 KGHSH and CDR2 LQKENI. The CDR3 is 13 residues long. The germline V and J ends were trimmed by 2 bases and 4 bases, with 5 bases remaining between them. The CDR3: CASSPMSNEKLFF. The CDR3 DNA reads as TGTGCCAGCTCACCAATGAGTAATGAAAAACTGTTTTTT. Looking up the rest from reference TRBV18 and TRBJ1-4 gives the full variable domain: NAGVMQNPRHLVRRRGQEARLRCSPMKGHSHVYWYRQLPEEGLKFMVYLQKENIIDESGMPKERFSAEFPKEGPSILRIQQVVRGDSAAYFCASSPMSNEKLFFGSGTQLSVL.

This chain connects TRBV21-1 to TRBJ2-4; the DNA was not compared with TRBD2, the D call given in the table. TRBV21-1 is a pseudogene locus. The CDR3 totals 18 residues. The CDR3 DNA reads TGTGCCAGCAGCAAAGGGCCTACTAGCGGGAAGGCCAAAAACATTCAGTACTTC. Translating it yields CASSKGPTSGKAKNIQYF.

CDR3 in amino acids: CASRLGSDLNTEAFF. The CDR3 DNA reads TGTGCAAGTCGCTTAGGTTCAGATTTGAACACTGAAGCTTTCTTT. The chain is built from TRBV12-2 and TRBJ1-1; the tabulated D call, TRBD1, remains unverified against the DNA. TRBV12-2 is termed a pseudogene. This CDR3 spans 15 amino acids.

V and J are TRBV29-1 and TRBJ1-2, with a possible D match to TRBD1 (5 bases). Trimming pared 6 bases from V and 0 bases from J, leaving 44 bases between. The CDR3 runs 24 residues. Germline V gene data show CDR1 as SQVTM and CDR2 as ANQGSEA. The CDR3 sequence: CSVVGPKKAANYGYTSIANYGYTF. As DNA, the CDR3 is TGCAGCGTGGTGGGGCCGAAAAAAGCAGCTAACTATGGCTACACCTCTATCGCTAACTATGGCTACACCTTC.

The chain carries TRBV5-1 and TRBJ2-3; TRBD2 matches at 10 bases. Germline assignment: CDR1 SGHRS and CDR2 YFSETQ. The CDR3 spans 16 residues. V gave up 1 base and J gave up 5 bases; unmatched junction bases: 7. The CDR3 loop reads CASSLSTSGPGDTQYF. DNA of the CDR3: TGCGCCAGCAGCTTGTCGACTAGCGGGCCGGGAGATACGCAGTATTTT.

V and J are TRBV27 and TRBJ2-1, with 7 nucleotides matching TRBD1. The CDR3 spans 15 residues. V was pared by 2 bases and J by 9 bases, with 10 bases of the junction left unmatched. The germline CDR1 and CDR2 sequences are MNHEY and SMNVEV (reference sequence). CDR3 protein: CASSLRDRAISEQFF. Written as DNA, the CDR3 is TGTGCCAGCAGTTTAAGAGACAGGGCTATCAGTGAGCAGTTCTTC.

The rearrangement joins TRBV19 to TRBJ2-7; 8 bases line up with TRBD1. V was clipped by 6 bases and J by 1 base; unmatched bases: 8. The CDR3 has 15 residues. Germline V gene lookup returns CDR1 LNHDA and CDR2 SQIVND (reference sequence). The CDR3 coding sequence is TGTGCCAGTAGCCGGCAGGGGGCGATTTCCTACGAGCAGTACTTC. The encoded protein is CASSRQGAISYEQYF.

The chain recombines TRBV12-5 with TRBJ2-2, with TRBD2 matching over 7 bases. V was pared by 6 bases and J by 0 bases, with 7 bases of the junction left unmatched. This CDR3 is 16 amino acids long. Germline-derived CDR1 and CDR2 are LGHNT and FRNRAP. As DNA, the CDR3 is TGTGCTAGTGGCAACCCGGGAGGAACGAACACCGGGGAGCTGTTTTTT. Translating gives CASGNPGGTNTGELFF.

This clone was observed once. The chain combines TRBV30 with TRBJ2-7; perhaps D is TRBD1 or TRBD2 (5 bases each). This CDR3 comprises 15 residues. CDR1 GTSNPN and CDR2 SVGIG come from the germline V gene (reference sequence). The germline V and J ends were trimmed by 3 bases and 4 bases, with 19 bases remaining between them. CDR3 loop: CAWSASPGRSYEQYF. CDR3 in DNA: TGTGCCTGGAGCGCTTCCCCGGGACGTTCATACGAGCAGTACTTC.

This sequence joins TRBV18 and TRBJ2-7, with no clear D. The V gene's germline CDR1 is KGHSH and CDR2 LQKENI. The V end was cut by 6 bases, the J end by 3 bases, with 12 bases between. The CDR3 is 13 amino acids. The CDR3: CASSGQPYYEQYF. The CDR3 region has the DNA TGTGCCAGCTCCGGGCAGCCTTACTACGAGCAGTACTTC.

V usage is TRBV5-6 and J usage is TRBJ1-1; the match to TRBD1 covers 9 bases. Germline V lookup: CDR1 SGHDT, CDR2 YYEEEE. The CDR3 length is 12 residues. V lost 4 bases and J lost 10; bases outside the gene matches: 5. The CDR3 coding sequence is TGTGCCAGCAGCGTCGGGACAGGGAGAGCTTTCTTT. Its translation is CASSVGTGRAFF.

The J gene is TRBJ2-7, the V gene TRBV19; D is perhaps TRBD1 or TRBD2 (5 bases each). The V and J ends lost 5 bases and 3 bases respectively, with 11 bases between them. This CDR3 contains 13 residues. The germline CDR1 and CDR2 sequences are LNHDA and SQIVND (reference sequence). The CDR3 nucleotides read TGTGCCAGTAGTCAGGGAGAGGGCTACGAGCAGTACTTC. Residues: CASSQGEGYEQYF.

V and J are TRBV19 and TRBJ2-3; D not resolved. The germline CDR1 and CDR2 sequences are LNHDA and SQIVND (reference sequence). Trimming stripped 5 bases from V and 2 bases from J, with 11 bases between. This CDR3 is 14 amino acids long. CDR3 sequence reads: CASSLQLSTDTQYF. As DNA, the CDR3 is TGTGCCAGTAGTCTACAGTTATCCACAGATACGCAGTATTTT.

The CDR3 spells CATGTSGRDGTDTQYF. CDR3 coding DNA: TGTGCCACCGGGACTAGCGGGAGGGACGGCACAGATACGCAGTATTTT. The chain couples TRBV19 to TRBJ2-3; 16 bases fit TRBD2. In germline, CDR1 is LNHDA, CDR2 SQIVND (reference sequence). This CDR3 contains 16 residues. V lost 10 bases to trimming and J lost 1 base; unmatched junction nucleotides: 5. Full variable domain (missing parts from reference TRBV19 and TRBJ2-3): DGGITQSPKYLFRKEGQNVTLSCEQNLNHDAMYWYRQDPGQGLRLIYYSQIVNDFQKGDIAEGYSVSREKKESFPLTVTSAQKNPTAFYLCATGTSGRDGTDTQYFGPGTRLTVL.

The J gene is TRBJ1-3, the V gene TRBV19, with D unclear. V lost 3 bases and J 7 bases, leaving 4 bases between the germline ends. This CDR3 has 11 residues. Germline V gene sequence: CDR1 LNHDA, CDR2 SQIVND (reference sequence). This CDR3 reads CASSILNTIYF. In nucleotides, the CDR3 is TGTGCCAGTAGTATTCTTAACACCATATATTTT.

The chain combines TRBV5-4 with TRBJ2-3; D is unresolved. This CDR3 is built from 15 residues. V dropped 4 bases and J dropped 3 bases, with 15 bases sitting between them. Per the germline V gene, CDR1 is SGHNT and CDR2 is YYREEE (reference sequence). As DNA, the CDR3 is TGTGCCAGCAGCATTGAGCGAGGAGTGACAGATACGCAGTATTTT. It yields the protein CASSIERGVTDTQYF.

The chain links TRBV23-1 to TRBJ2-7; unclear D gene. TRBV23-1 is recorded as an ORF, its role being uncertain. V was trimmed by 6 bases and J by 3 bases, leaving 18 bases between them. The CDR3 totals 15 residues. The CDR3 bases are TGCGCCAGCAGAAGAGAAATCGACGGATTCTACGAGCAGTACTTC. It translates to CASRREIDGFYEQYF.

In its sample, this clone is medium-sized. The CDR3 here is CASRPTGNYGYTF. CDR3 nucleotides: TGTGCCAGCAGACCGACAGGGAACTATGGCTACACCTTC. V and J are TRBV6-5 and TRBJ1-2; 7 positions agree with TRBD1. With V trimmed by 6 bases and J by 2 bases, 3 bases remained unmatched. Looked up from germline, CDR1 is MNHEY and CDR2 is SVGAGI. The CDR3 consists of 13 residues.

The chain is built from TRBV18 and TRBJ1-5; D possibly corresponds to TRBD1 (6 bases). The CDR3 sequence is 14 residues long. Deletions cut 2 bases from V and 5 bases from J, with 10 bases between. Looked up from germline, CDR1 is KGHSH and CDR2 is LQKENI. The CDR3 reads CASSPRGNDQPQHF. Here the CDR3 DNA reads TGTGCCAGCTCACCAAGGGGGAACGATCAGCCCCAGCATTTT.